The T cell receptor (beta chain) described here comes from a study of cytomegalovirus exposure and HLA in healthy donors. Study-level results: The study dropped some indistinguishable V segments, TRBV6-2 and TRBV6-3 among them. Later on, an analysis tied approximately 15,000 TCR beta sequences to HLA alleles at 0.05 false discovery rate. Researchers reported in a later analysis that a missense DCLRE1C variant was tied to TCR beta V- and J-gene trimming. On later analysis, the bulk of CMV-associated TCR beta chains appeared to be HLA-restricted.

The primer mix had 60 Vbeta and 13 Jbeta primers. Generated by immunoSEQ multiplex PCR, the TCRdb table keeps only in-frame clones and is missing some. This table holds some 150,000 clones, around 86% found once. Comments on this clone: The antigen remains undetermined.

V shed 3 bases and J 7 bases; nucleotides not matched to a gene: 4. The CDR3 is made up of 15 amino acids. Per the germline V gene, CDR1 is SNHLY and CDR2 is FYNNEI. This sequence originates from a woman under 40 in good health and CMV-seronegative. Sequenced: PBMCs. The chain employs TRBV2 and TRBJ1-5, with 12 bases aligning to TRBD1. CDR3 DNA sequence: TGTGCCAGCAGTGATTCGGGACAGGGGGCCCAGCCCCAGCATTTT. This translates into CASSDSGQGAQPQHF. The full variable domain, rest sourced from reference TRBV2 and TRBJ1-5, is EPEVTQTPSHQVTQMGQEVILRCVPISNHLYFYWYRQILGQKVEFLVSFYNNEISEKSEIFDDQFSVERPDGSNFTLKIRSTKLEDSAMYFCASSDSGQGAQPQHFGDGTRLSIL.